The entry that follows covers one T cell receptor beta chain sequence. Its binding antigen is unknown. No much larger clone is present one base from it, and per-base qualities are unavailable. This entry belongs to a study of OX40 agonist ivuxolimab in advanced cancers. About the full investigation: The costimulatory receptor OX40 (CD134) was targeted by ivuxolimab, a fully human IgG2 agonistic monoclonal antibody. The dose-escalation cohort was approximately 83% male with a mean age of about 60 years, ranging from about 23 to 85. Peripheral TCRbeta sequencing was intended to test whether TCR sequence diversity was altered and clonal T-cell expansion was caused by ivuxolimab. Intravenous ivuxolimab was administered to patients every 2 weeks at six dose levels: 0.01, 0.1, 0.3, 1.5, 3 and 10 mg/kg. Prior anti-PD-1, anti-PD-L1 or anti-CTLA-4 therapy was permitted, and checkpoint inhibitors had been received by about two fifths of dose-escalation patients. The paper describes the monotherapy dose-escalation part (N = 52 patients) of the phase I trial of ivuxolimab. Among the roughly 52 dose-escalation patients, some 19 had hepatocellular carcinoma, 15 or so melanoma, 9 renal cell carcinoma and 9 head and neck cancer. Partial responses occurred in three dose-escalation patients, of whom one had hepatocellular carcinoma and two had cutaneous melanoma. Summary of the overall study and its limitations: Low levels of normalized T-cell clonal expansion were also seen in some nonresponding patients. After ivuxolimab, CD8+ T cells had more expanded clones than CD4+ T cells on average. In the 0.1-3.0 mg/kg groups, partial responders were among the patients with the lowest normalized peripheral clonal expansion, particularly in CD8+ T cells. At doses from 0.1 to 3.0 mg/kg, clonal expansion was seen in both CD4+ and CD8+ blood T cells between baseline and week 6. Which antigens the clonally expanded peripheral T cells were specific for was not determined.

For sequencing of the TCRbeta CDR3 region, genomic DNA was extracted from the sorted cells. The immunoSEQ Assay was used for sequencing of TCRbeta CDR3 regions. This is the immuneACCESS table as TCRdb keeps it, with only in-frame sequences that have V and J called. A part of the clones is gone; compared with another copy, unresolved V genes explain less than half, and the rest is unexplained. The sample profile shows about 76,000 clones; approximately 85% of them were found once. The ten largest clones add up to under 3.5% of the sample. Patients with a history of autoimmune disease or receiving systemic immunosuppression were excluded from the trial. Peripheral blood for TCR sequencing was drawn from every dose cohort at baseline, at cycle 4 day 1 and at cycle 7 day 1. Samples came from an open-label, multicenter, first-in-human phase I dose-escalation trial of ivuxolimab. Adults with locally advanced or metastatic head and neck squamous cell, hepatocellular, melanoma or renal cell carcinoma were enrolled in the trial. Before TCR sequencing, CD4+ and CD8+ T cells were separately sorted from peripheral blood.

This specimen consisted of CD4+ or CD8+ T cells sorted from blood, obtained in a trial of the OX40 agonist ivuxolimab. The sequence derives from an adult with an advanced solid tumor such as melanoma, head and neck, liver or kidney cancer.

The nucleotide sequence is TGTGCCACCAGCAGGTTCTCCGGGGCGGGAGGGACGACAGATACGCAGTATTTT. Its product reads: CATSRFSGAGGTTDTQYF. The V and J segments used are TRBV15 and TRBJ2-3, with 9 central nucleotides matching TRBD2. From the cysteine through the phenylalanine, the CDR3 covers 18 amino acids. The read is trimmed to its CDR3 DNA, 54 bases read in frame from base 1. V is cut back by 3 bases and J by 3 bases, with 13 bases in the junction unmatched. Sequences LNHNV (CDR1) and YYDKDF (CDR2) are obtained from the germline V gene (reference sequence).